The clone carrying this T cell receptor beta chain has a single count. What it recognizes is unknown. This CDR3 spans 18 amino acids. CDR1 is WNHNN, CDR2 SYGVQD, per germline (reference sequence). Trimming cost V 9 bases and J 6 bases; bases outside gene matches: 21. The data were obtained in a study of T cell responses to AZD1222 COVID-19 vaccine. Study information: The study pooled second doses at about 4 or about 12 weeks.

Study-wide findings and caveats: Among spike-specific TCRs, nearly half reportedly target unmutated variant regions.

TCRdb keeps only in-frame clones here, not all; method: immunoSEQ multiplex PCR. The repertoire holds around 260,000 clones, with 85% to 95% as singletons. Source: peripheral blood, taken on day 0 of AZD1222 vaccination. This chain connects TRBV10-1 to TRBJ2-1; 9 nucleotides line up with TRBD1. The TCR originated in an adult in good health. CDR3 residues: CASCHRDRVPPDGNEQFF. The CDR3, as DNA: TGCGCCAGTTGCCACCGGGACAGGGTCCCCCCTGACGGCAATGAGCAGTTCTTC.